The rows below give T cell receptor beta chains drawn from one sample of a study of T cells expressing NK-cell markers. TCRdb re-analyzed the 5' RACE reads; it lists each CDR3 protein once, without DNA. The sample includes almost 450,000 distinct CDR3 sequences. Sample: blood T cells: a sorted CD56 or NKG2C T cell subset, CD4+ or CD8+ T cells, or bulk PBMC T cells (not recorded which). These receptors were collected from a woman between 18 and 75 years old in good health. The CDR3 runs from the conserved cysteine through the conserved F or W.

>TRBV4-2|TRBJ1-1
CASRGLTGADTEAFF
>TRBV20-1|TRBJ2-7
CSASRDSSYEQYF
>TRBV5-1|TRBJ2-2
CASSFALPGELFF
>TRBV12-3/TRBV12-4|TRBJ1-2
CASTRTRLANYGYTF
>TRBV7-3|TRBJ2-1
CASSLMTSGAREQFF
>TRBV5-6|TRBJ2-5
CASSLATVQETQYF
>TRBV28|TRBJ2-1
CASSTRAGGIYNEQFF
>TRBV9|TRBJ2-2
CASSVGDRVTGELFF
>TRBV4-3|TRBJ2-7
CASSQDSTVYEQYF
>TRBV28|TRBJ2-2
CASSSVGGLAGELFF